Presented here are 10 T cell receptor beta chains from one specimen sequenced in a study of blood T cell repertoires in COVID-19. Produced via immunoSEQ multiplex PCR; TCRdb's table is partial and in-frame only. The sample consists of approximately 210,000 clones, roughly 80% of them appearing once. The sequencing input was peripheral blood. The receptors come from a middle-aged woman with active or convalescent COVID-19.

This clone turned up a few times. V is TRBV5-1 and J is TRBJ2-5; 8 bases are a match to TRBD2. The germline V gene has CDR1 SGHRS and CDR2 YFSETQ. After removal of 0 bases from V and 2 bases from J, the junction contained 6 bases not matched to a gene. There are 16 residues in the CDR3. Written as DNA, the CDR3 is TGCGCCAGCAGCTTGGGACTAGCGCTTGAGCAAGAGACCCAGTACTTC. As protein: CASSLGLALEQETQYF.

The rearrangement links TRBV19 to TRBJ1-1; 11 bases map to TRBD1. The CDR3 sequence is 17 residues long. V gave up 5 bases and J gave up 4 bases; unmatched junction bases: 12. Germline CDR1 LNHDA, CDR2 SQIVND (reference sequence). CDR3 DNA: TGTGCCAGTAGTTTCGGACAGGGGGCGTTTAAGGGCACTGAAGCTTTCTTT. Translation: CASSFGQGAFKGTEAFF.

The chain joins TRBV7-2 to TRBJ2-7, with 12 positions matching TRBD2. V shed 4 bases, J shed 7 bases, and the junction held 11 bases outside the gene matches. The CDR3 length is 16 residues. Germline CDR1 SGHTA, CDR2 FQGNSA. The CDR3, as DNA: TGTGCCAGCAGCTCCGCCGCTAGCGGGGGGGCGCTGGAGCAGTACTTC. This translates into CASSSAASGGALEQYF.

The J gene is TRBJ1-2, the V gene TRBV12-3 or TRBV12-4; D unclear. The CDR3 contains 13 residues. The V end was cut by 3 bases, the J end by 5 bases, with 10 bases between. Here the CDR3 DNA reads TGTGCCAGCAGTTTGCCTGGAGGGTATGGCTACACCTTC. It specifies CASSLPGGYGYTF.

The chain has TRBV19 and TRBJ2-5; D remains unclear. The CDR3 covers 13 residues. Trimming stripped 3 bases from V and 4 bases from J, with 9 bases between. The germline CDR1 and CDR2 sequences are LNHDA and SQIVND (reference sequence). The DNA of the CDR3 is TGTGCCAGTAGTATGGGCCCAGGAGAGACCCAGTACTTC. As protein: CASSMGPGETQYF.

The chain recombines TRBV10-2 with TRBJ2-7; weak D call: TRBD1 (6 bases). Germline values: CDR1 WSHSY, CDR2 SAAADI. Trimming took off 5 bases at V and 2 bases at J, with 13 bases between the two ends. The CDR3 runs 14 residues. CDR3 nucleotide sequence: TGCGCCAGCAGTAAGGACAGCGGAACCTACGAGCAGTACTTC. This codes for CASSKDSGTYEQYF.

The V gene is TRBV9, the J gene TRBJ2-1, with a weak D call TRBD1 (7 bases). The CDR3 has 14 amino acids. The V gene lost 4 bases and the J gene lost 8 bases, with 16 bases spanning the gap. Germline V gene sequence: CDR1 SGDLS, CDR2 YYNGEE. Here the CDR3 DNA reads TGTGCCAGCAGCTTCTTCGGAGGGGGCGATGAGCAGTTCTTC. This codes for CASSFFGGGDEQFF. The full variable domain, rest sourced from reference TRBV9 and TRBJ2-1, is DSGVTQTPKHLITATGQRVTLRCSPRSGDLSVYWYQQSLDQGLQFLIQYYNGEERAKGNILERFSAQQFPDLHSELNLSSLELGDSALYFCASSFFGGGDEQFFGPGTRLTVL.

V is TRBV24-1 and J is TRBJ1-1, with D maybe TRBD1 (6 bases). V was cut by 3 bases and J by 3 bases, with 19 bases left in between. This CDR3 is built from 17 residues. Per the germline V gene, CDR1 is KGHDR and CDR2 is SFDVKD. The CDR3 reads CATSDLITGSAHTEAFF. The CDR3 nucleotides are TGTGCCACCAGTGATCTGATTACAGGGTCGGCGCACACTGAAGCTTTCTTT.

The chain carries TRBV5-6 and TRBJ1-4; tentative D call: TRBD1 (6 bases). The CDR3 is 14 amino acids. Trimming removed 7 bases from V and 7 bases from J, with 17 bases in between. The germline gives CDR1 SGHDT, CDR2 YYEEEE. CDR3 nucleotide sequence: TGTGCCAGCCGTAGGGGGACGGTGGGTGAAAAACTGTTTTTT. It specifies CASRRGTVGEKLFF.

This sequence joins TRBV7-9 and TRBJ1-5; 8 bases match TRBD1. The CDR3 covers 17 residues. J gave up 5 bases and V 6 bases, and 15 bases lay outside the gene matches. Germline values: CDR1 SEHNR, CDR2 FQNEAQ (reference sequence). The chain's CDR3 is CASSSTSPQGVDQPQHF. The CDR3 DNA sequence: TGTGCCAGCAGTTCCACATCACCACAGGGGGTAGATCAGCCCCAGCATTTT.